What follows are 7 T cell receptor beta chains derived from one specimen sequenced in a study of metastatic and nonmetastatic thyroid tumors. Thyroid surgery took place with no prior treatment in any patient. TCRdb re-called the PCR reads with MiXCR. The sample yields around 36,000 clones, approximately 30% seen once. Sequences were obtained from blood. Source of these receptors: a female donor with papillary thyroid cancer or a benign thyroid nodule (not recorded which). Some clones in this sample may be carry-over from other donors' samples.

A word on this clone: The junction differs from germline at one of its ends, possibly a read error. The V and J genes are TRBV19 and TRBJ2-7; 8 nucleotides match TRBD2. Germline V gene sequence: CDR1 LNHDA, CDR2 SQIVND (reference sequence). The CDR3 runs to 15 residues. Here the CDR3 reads CSSSMVLAGLYEQYF. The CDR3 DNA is TGTTCCAGTAGTATGGTGCTAGCGGGCCTCTACGAGCAGTACTTC.

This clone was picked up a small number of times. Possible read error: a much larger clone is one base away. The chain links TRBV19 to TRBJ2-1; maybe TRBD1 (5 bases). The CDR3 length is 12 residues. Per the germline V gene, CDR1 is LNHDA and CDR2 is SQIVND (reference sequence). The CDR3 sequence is CVSSRVYNEQLF. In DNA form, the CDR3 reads TGTGTCAGTAGCAGGGTCTACAATGAGCAGCTCTTC.

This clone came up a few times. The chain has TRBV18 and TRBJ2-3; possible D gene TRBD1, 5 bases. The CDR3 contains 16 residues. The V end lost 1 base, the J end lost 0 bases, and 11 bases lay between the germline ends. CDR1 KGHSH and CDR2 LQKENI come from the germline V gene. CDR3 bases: TGTGCCAGCTCACCACTAGACAGCGCCAGCACAGATACGCAGTATTTT. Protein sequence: CASSPLDSASTDTQYF.

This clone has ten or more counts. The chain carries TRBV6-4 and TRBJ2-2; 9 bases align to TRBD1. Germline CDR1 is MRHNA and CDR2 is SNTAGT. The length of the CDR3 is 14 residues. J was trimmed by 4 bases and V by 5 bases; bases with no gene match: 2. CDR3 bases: TGTGCCAGCAGTCCGGACAGGGGCACCGGGGAGCTGTTTTTT. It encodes CASSPDRGTGELFF.

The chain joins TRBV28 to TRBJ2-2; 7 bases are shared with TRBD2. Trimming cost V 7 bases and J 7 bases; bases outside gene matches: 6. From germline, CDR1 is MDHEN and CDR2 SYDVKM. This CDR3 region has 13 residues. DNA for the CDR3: TGTGCCAGCATCCGCGGGGGAGACGGGGAGCTGTTTTTT. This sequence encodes CASIRGGDGELFF.

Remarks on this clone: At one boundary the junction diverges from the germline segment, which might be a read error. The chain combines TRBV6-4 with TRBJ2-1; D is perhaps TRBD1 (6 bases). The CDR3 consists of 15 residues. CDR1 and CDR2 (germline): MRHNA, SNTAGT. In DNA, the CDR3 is TGTGCCAGCAGCCCCAGGTACAGGGAAGTAAATGAGCAGTCCTTC. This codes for CASSPRYREVNEQSF.

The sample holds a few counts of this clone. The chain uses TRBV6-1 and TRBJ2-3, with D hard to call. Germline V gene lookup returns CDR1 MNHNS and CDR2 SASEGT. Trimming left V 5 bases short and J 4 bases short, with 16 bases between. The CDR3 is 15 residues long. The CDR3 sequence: CASSMAASLPDTQYF. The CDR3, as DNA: TGTGCCAGCAGTATGGCAGCGAGCCTTCCAGATACGCAGTATTTT.